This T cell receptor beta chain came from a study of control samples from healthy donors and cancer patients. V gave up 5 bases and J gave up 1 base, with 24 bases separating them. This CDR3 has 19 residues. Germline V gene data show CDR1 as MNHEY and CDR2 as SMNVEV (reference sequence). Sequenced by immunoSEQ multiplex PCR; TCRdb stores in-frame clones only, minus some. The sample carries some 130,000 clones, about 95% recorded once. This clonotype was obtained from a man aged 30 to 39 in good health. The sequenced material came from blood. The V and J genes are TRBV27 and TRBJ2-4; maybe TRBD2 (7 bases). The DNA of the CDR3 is TGTGCCAGCAGTCCTGAATCCCCGGGGGGCCTAATCGCCAAAAACATTCAGTACTTC. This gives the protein CASSPESPGGLIAKNIQYF.